This is a list of T cell receptor beta chains from one sample in a study of shared clonotypes between healthy human individuals. Data came from immunoSEQ multiplex PCR; TCRdb stores just in-frame clones and leaves some out. Here the sample spans about 470,000 clones, 70% to 80% being singletons. Sequencing used PBMCs. Source of these receptors: a woman aged 40 to 50 in good health. Some clones in this sample may be carry-over from other donors' samples. The CDR3 runs from the conserved cysteine through the conserved F or W. D genes are given only for firm matches. Clone size appears in some rows only: once, few, many, or a class for an expanded clone.

D	size	length	V	J	CDR3	DNA
TRBD2	once	15	TRBV28	TRBJ2-1	CASSLAGGVYNEQFF	TGTGCCAGCAGTTTAGCGGGAGGGGTTTACAATGAGCAGTTCTTC
NA	NA	14	TRBV5-4	TRBJ2-3	CASSLDRGTDTQYF	TGTGCCAGCAGCTTGGACAGGGGCACAGATACGCAGTATTTT
NA	NA	11	TRBV7-9	TRBJ1-6	CASSLGGPLHF	TGTGCCAGCAGCTTAGGAGGACCCCTCCACTTT
NA	NA	14	TRBV4-1	TRBJ1-1	CASSQGRGMGEAFF	TGCGCCAGCAGCCAAGGCCGGGGCATGGGTGAAGCTTTCTTT
TRBD2	NA	17	TRBV5-1	TRBJ2-5	CASSPGDTSGVLETQYF	TGCGCCAGCAGCCCGGGCGATACTAGCGGGGTATTAGAGACCCAGTACTTC
TRBD2	NA	16	TRBV15	TRBJ2-7	CATSTGLAGGYYEQYF	TGTGCCACCAGCACGGGACTAGCGGGAGGGTACTACGAGCAGTACTTC
NA	NA	15	TRBV5-1	TRBJ2-7	CASSLGQPLAYEQYF	TGCGCCAGCAGCTTAGGACAGCCCCTAGCCTACGAGCAGTACTTC
NA	NA	18	TRBV4-1	TRBJ2-7	CASSQGGAQAVGSYEQYF	TGCGCCAGCAGCCAAGGGGGGGCCCAGGCGGTGGGCTCCTACGAGCAGTACTTC
TRBD2	NA	15	TRBV7-2	TRBJ2-7	CASSTSGGSSYEQYF	TGTGCCAGCAGCACAAGCGGGGGGTCCTCCTACGAGCAGTACTTC
NA	NA	17	TRBV5-4	TRBJ2-7	CASSLGLVGGDSYEQYF	TGTGCCAGCAGCTTGGGATTGGTGGGCGGGGACTCCTACGAGCAGTACTTC
TRBD2	NA	16	TRBV29-1	TRBJ2-1	CSVTPRLAGDNNEQFF	TGCAGCGTGACCCCGAGACTAGCGGGGGATAACAATGAGCAGTTCTTC
TRBD1	NA	14	TRBV5-4	TRBJ2-5	CASSLPGGRETQYF	TGTGCCAGCAGCTTGCCAGGGGGCAGGGAGACCCAGTACTTC
NA	NA	12	TRBV4-3	TRBJ1-5	CASSPDGGPQHF	TGCGCCAGCAGCCCCGACGGTGGGCCCCAGCATTTT
NA	NA	11	TRBV27	TRBJ2-5	CASRSAWTLYF	TGTGCCAGCAGGTCAGCCTGGACTCTGTACTTC
NA	NA	16	TRBV2	TRBJ2-3	CASSEYMGGRTDTQYF	TGTGCCAGCAGTGAATACATGGGGGGGCGGACAGATACGCAGTATTTT
TRBD2	NA	15	TRBV7-8	TRBJ2-7	CASSSRRLAGYEQYF	TGTGCCAGCAGCTCCCGGAGACTAGCGGGATACGAGCAGTACTTC
NA	few	16	TRBV25-1	TRBJ2-1	CASRASGAASYNEQFF	TGTGCCAGCCGAGCCAGCGGAGCGGCCTCCTACAATGAGCAGTTCTTC
NA	NA	14	TRBV14	TRBJ2-7	CASSLRVPPYEQYF	TGTGCCAGCAGCCTCAGGGTGCCCCCCTACGAGCAGTACTTC
NA	once	14	TRBV28	TRBJ1-2	CASSFSGPAYGYTF	TGTGCCAGCAGTTTCTCGGGCCCGGCCTATGGCTACACCTTC
NA	few	15	TRBV2	TRBJ1-4	CASSVNSATNEKLFF	TGTGCCAGCAGCGTTAACTCAGCAACTAATGAAAAACTGTTTTTT
NA	NA	15	TRBV30	TRBJ2-7	CAWSRSGSVGYEQYF	TGTGCCTGGAGTCGGAGCGGGTCGGTGGGTTACGAGCAGTACTTC
NA	NA	16	TRBV7-3	TRBJ2-6	CASSLGAGAGANVLTF	TGTGCCAGCAGCTTAGGGGCAGGGGCTGGGGCCAACGTCCTGACTTTC
TRBD1	NA	13	TRBV6-1	TRBJ2-5	CASSYQGEETQYF	TGTGCCAGCAGTTATCAGGGGGAAGAGACCCAGTACTTC
NA	NA	14	TRBV6-6	TRBJ1-1	CASTTGREMTEAFF	TGTGCCAGCACTACAGGGAGGGAGATGACTGAAGCTTTCTTT
TRBD2	NA	17	TRBV30	TRBJ2-1	CAWRPASRTSGPNEQFF	TGTGCCTGGCGTCCGGCCTCGAGGACTAGCGGACCCAATGAGCAGTTCTTC
NA	once	15	TRBV9	TRBJ2-5	CASSPEPRGRETQYF	TGTGCCAGCAGCCCAGAACCTAGGGGGAGAGAGACCCAGTACTTC
TRBD1	NA	15	TRBV5-4	TRBJ2-2	CASSPGTGNTGELFF	TGTGCCAGCAGCCCCGGGACAGGGAACACCGGGGAGCTGTTTTTT
NA	NA	13	TRBV2	TRBJ2-5	CASTVTAEETQYF	TGTGCCAGCACCGTTACGGCGGAAGAGACCCAGTACTTC
TRBD2	NA	16	TRBV7-7	TRBJ2-5	CASSKSGTSPQETQYF	TGTGCCAGCAGTAAATCCGGGACTAGCCCGCAAGAGACCCAGTACTTC
NA	NA	14	TRBV7-9	TRBJ2-3	CASSLAGSADTQYF	TGTGCCAGCAGCTTAGCCGGGAGTGCAGATACGCAGTATTTT
NA	NA	14	TRBV5-1	TRBJ2-1	CASSLGHSVDEQFF	TGCGCCAGCAGCTTGGGACATAGCGTCGATGAGCAGTTCTTC
NA	NA	15	TRBV5-6	TRBJ2-3	CASSLRVSITDTQYF	TGTGCCAGCAGCTTGAGGGTTTCCATCACAGATACGCAGTATTTT
NA	NA	14	TRBV19	TRBJ1-1	CASSLSRGGTEAFF	TGTGCCAGTAGTCTTTCCAGGGGAGGGACTGAAGCTTTCTTT
NA	NA	19	TRBV19	TRBJ2-1	CASSIVGGANSIFYNEQFF	TGTGCCAGTAGTATAGTGGGGGGTGCTAACTCGATCTTCTACAATGAGCAGTTCTTC
TRBD1	NA	14	TRBV6-6	TRBJ1-2	CASREQGAAYGYTF	TGTGCCAGCAGGGAACAGGGGGCTGCGTATGGCTACACCTTC
NA	NA	19	TRBV7-9	TRBJ2-1	CASSLPPGQTWDLGGEQFF	TGTGCCAGCAGCCTCCCCCCCGGACAGACTTGGGACCTGGGGGGGGAGCAGTTCTTC